In its sample, the clone carrying this TCR beta chain was seen a few times. The antigen is unknown. A read error may explain this, as a much larger clone is one base away. Combining a sample-barcoded 5' primer with a J-beta primer mix, a second PCR ran for roughly 6 to 11 cycles. Each TCR beta cDNA got a 12-nucleotide random molecular identifier. TCRdb re-derived calls from the 5' RACE reads in MiXCR, one entry per CDR3 protein. The sample lists 780,000 or so distinct CDR3 sequences; 25% were seen once. The record originates from a study of blood T cells in healthy people across ages. Overall study results and limits: No one knew whether donors had CMV, which possibly confounded expanded clonotype changes.

Healthy individuals of Caucasian origin from Russia, aged roughly 6 to 95, served as donors. The CDR3 contains 13 residues. Germline V gene data show CDR1 as PRHDT and CDR2 as FYEKMQ (reference sequence). The data also belong to a second study, concerning T cells of mothers and their children.

The chain employs TRBV13 and TRBJ2-5; D is unclear. Sequencing used blood. This clonotype was sampled from a boy younger than 18 in good health. The CDR3 loop is CASSSRIGEAQYF. CDR3 DNA: TGTGCCAGCAGCTCCAGGATCGGAGAGGCCCAGTACTTC.